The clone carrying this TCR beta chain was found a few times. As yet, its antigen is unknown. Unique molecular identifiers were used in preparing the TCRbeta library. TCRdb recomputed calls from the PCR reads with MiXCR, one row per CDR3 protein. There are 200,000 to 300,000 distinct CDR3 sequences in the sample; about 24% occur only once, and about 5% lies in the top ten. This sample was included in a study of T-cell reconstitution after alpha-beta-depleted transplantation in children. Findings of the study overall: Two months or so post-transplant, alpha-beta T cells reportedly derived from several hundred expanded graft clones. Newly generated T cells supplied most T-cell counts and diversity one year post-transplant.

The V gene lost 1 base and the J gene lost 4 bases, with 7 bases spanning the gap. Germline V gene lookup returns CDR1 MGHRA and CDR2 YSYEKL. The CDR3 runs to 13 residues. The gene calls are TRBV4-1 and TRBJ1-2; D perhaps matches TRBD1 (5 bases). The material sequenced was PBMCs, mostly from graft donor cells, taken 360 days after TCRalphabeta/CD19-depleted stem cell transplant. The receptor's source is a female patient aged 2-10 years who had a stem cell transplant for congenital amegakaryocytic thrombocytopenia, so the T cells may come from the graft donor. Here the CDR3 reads CASSQAGIYGYTF. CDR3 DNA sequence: TGCGCCAGCAGCCAAGCAGGGATCTATGGCTACACCTTC.